The TCR beta chain described here comes from a study of T cell changes during pregnancy in multiple sclerosis. The data were produced by immunoSEQ multiplex PCR, yet TCRdb's version contains in-frame clones alone and is incomplete. The sample consists of 40,000 or so clones, around 90% of them appearing once. After removal of 3 bases from V and 2 bases from J, the junction contained 5 bases not matched to a gene. This CDR3 comprises 15 residues. Looked up from germline, CDR1 is MRHNA and CDR2 is SNTAGT. Source: CD8+ T cells from peripheral blood mononuclear cells, taken in the third trimester of pregnancy. The TCR sequence derives from a female donor with multiple sclerosis, enrolled in a pregnancy study. The V call is TRBV6-4, the J call TRBJ2-7; 9 nucleotides agree with TRBD2. The CDR3 loop reads CASSESSGVPYEQYF. The CDR3, as DNA: TGTGCCAGCAGTGAGTCTAGCGGGGTTCCCTACGAGCAGTACTTC.